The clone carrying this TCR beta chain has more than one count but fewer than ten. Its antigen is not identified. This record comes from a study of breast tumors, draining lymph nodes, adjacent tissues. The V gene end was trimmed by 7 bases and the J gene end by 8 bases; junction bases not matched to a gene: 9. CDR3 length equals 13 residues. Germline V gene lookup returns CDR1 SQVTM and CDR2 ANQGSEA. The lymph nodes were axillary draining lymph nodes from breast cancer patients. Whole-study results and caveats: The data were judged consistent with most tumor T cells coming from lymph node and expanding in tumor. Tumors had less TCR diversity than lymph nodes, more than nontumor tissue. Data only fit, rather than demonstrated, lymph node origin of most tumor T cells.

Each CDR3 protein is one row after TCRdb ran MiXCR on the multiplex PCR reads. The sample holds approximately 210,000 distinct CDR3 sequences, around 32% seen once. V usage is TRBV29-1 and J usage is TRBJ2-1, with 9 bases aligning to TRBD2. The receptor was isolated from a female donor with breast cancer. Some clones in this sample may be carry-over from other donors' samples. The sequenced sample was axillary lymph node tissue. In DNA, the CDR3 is TGCAGCGGAGGTAGCGGGAGCGTCTATGAGCAGTTCTTC. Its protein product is CSGGSGSVYEQFF.